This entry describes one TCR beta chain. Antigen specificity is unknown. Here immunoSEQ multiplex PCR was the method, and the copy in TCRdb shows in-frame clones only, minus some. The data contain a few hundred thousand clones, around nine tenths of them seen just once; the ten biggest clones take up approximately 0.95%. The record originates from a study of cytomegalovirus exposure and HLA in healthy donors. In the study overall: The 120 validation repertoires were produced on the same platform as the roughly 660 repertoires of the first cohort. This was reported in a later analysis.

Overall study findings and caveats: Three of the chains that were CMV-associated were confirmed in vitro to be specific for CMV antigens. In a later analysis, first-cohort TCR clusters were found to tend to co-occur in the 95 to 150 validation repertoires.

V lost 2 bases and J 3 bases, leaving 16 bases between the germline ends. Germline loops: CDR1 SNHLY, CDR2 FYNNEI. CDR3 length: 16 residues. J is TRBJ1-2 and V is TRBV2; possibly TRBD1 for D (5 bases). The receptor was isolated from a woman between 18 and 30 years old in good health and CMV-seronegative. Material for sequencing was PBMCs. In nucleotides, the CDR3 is TGTGCCAGCAGTGAAAGGCAGGGAATCAGTTACTATGGCTACACCTTC. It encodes CASSERQGISYYGYTF.